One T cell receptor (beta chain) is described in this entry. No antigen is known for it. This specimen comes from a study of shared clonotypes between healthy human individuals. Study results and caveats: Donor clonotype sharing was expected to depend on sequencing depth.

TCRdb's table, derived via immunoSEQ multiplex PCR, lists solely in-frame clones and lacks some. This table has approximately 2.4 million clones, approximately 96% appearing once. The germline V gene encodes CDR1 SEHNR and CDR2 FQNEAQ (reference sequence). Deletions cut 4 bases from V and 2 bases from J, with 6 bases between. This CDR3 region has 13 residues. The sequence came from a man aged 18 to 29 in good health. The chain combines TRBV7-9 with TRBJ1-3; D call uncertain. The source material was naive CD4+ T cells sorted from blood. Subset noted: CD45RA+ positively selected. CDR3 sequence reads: CASSYLTGNTIYF. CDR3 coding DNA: TGTGCCAGCAGCTACTTGACTGGAAACACCATATATTTT.